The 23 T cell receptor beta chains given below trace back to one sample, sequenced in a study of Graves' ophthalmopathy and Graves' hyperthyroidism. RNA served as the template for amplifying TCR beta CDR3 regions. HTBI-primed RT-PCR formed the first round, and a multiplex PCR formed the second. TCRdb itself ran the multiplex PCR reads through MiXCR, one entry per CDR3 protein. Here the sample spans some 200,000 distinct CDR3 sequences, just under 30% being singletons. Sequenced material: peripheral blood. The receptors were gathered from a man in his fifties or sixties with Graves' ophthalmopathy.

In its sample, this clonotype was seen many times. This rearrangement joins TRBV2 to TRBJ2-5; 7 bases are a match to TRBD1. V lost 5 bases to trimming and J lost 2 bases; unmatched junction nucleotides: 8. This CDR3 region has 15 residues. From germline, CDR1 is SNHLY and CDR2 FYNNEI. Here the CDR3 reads CASSPQSGQQETQYF. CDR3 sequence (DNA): TGTGCCAGCAGTCCTCAATCGGGACAGCAAGAGACCCAGTACTTC.

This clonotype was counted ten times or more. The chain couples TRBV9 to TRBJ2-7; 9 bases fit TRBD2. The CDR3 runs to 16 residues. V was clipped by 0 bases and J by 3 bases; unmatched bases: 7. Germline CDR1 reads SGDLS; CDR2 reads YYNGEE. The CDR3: CASSVVAGDPIYEQYF. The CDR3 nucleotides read TGTGCCAGCAGCGTAGTAGCGGGAGACCCCATCTACGAGCAGTACTTC.

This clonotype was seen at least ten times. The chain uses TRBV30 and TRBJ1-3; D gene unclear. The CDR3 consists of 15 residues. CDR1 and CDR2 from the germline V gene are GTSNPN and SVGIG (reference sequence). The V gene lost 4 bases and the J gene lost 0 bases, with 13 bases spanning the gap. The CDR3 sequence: CAWTPGLDSGNTIYF. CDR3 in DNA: TGTGCCTGGACCCCAGGACTGGACTCTGGAAACACCATATATTTT.

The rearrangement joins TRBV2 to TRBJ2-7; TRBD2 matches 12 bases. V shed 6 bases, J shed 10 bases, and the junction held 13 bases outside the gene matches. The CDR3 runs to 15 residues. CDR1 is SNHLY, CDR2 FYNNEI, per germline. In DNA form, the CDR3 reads TGTGCCAGCAGCCAAGTCCCTAGCGGGAGGGCCGTACAGTACTTC. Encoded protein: CASSQVPSGRAVQYF. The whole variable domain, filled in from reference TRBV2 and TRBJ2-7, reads EPEVTQTPSHQVTQMGQEVILRCVPISNHLYFYWYRQILGQKVEFLVSFYNNEISEKSEIFDDQFSVERPDGSNFTLKIRSTKLEDSAMYFCASSQVPSGRAVQYFGPGTRLTVT.

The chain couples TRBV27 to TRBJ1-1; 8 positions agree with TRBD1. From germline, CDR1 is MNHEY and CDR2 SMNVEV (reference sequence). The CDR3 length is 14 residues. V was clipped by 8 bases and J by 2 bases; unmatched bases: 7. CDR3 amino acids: CASFTGGANTEAFF. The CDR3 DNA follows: TGTGCCAGCTTTACAGGGGGAGCTAACACTGAAGCTTTCTTT.

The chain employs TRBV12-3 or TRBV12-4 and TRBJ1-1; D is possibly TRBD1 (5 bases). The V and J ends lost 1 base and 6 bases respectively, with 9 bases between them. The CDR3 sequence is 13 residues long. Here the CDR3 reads CASSLGGTSEAFF. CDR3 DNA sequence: TGTGCCAGCAGTTTAGGAGGGACCTCTGAAGCTTTCTTT.

CDR3 protein: CATSSLAGGARETQYF. CDR3 bases: TGTGCCACCAGCAGCCTCGCCGGGGGCGCAAGGGAGACCCAGTACTTC. The rearrangement links TRBV15 to TRBJ2-5; D tentatively fits TRBD1 or TRBD2 (6 bases each). Germline V gene sequence: CDR1 LNHNV, CDR2 YYDKDF (reference sequence). V lost 3 bases and J lost 5, with 19 bases in between. The CDR3 has 16 amino acids.

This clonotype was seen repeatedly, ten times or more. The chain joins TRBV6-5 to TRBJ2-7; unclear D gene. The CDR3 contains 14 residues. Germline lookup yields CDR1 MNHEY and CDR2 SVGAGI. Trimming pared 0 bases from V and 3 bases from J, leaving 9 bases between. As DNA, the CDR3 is TGTGCCAGCAGTTACTCTAAGGGTTACTACGAGCAGTACTTC. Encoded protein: CASSYSKGYYEQYF.

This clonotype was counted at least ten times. DNA of the CDR3: TGTGCCAGCAGTCCCAGGGGGCCGGGCAAAAACATTCAGTACTTC. Translated, it gives CASSPRGPGKNIQYF. This chain links TRBV2 with TRBJ2-4, with 8 bases lining up with TRBD1. The length of the CDR3 is 15 residues. Germline CDR1 reads SNHLY; CDR2 reads FYNNEI. Trimming cost V 5 bases and J 3 bases; bases outside gene matches: 6. Filled out from reference TRBV2 and TRBJ2-4, the complete variable domain reads EPEVTQTPSHQVTQMGQEVILRCVPISNHLYFYWYRQILGQKVEFLVSFYNNEISEKSEIFDDQFSVERPDGSNFTLKIRSTKLEDSAMYFCASSPRGPGKNIQYFGAGTRLSVL.

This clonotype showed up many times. CDR3 bases: TGTGCCAGTAGTATAGACGGGACAGGGGTTTCACCCCTCCACTTT. It is translated as CASSIDGTGVSPLHF. The chain couples TRBV19 to TRBJ1-6; TRBD1 agrees at 10 bases. The CDR3 runs to 15 residues. The germline gives CDR1 LNHDA, CDR2 SQIVND (reference sequence). With 0 bases clipped from V and 9 bases from J, the junction kept 2 bases outside the gene matches. Full variable domain (outside the CDR3, taken from reference TRBV19 and TRBJ1-6): DGGITQSPKYLFRKEGQNVTLSCEQNLNHDAMYWYRQDPGQGLRLIYYSQIVNDFQKGDIAEGYSVSREKKESFPLTVTSAQKNPTAFYLCASSIDGTGVSPLHFGNGTRLTVT.

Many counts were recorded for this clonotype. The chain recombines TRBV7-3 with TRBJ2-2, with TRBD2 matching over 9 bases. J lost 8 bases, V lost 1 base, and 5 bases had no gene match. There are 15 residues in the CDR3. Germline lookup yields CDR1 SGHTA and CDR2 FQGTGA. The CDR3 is CASSLSLAGQGELFF. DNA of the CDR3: TGTGCCAGCAGCTTAAGTCTAGCGGGACAAGGGGAGCTGTTTTTT.

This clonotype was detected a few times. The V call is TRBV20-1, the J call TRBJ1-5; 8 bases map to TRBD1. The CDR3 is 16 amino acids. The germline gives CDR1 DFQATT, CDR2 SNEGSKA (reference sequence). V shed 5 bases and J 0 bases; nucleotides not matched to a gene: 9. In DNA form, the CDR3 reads TGCAGTGCTGCGGACAGGGTATCCTATAGCAATCAGCCCCAGCATTTT. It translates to CSAADRVSYSNQPQHF.

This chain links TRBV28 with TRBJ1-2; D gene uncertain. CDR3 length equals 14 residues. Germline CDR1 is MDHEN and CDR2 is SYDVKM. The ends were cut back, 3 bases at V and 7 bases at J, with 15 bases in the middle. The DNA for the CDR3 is TGTGCCAGCAGTTTGGCAGGATCTTCTATTGGCTACACCTTC. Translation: CASSLAGSSIGYTF.

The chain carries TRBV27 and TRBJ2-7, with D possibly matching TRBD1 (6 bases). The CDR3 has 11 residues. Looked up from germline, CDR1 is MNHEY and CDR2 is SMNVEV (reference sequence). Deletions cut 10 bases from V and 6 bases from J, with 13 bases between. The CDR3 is CATHTRGEQYF. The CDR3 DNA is TGTGCCACTCATACCAGGGGCGAGCAGTACTTC.

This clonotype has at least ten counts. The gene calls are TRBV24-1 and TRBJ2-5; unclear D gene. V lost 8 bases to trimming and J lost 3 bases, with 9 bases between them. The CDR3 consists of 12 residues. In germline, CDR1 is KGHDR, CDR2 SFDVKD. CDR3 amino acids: CATTGNKETQYF. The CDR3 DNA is TGTGCCACCACTGGAAACAAAGAGACCCAGTACTTC.

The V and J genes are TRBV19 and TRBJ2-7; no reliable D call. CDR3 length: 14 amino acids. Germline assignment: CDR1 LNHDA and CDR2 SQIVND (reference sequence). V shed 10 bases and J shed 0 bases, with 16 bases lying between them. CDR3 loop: CATAEGPYSYEQYF. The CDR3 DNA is TGTGCCACCGCGGAAGGTCCCTACTCCTACGAGCAGTACTTC.

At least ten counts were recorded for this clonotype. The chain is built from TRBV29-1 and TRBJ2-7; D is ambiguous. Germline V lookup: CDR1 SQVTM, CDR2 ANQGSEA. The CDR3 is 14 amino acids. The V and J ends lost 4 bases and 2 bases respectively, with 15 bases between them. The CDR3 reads CSVALSMAAYEQYF. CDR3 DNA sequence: TGCAGCGTTGCCCTGTCGATGGCCGCCTACGAGCAGTACTTC.

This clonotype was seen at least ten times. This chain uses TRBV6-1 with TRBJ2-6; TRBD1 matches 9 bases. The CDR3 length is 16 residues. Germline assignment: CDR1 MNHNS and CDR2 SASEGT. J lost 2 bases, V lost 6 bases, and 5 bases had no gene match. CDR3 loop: CASRQGAVAGANVLTF. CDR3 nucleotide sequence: TGTGCCAGCAGACAGGGGGCGGTCGCTGGGGCCAACGTCCTGACTTTC.

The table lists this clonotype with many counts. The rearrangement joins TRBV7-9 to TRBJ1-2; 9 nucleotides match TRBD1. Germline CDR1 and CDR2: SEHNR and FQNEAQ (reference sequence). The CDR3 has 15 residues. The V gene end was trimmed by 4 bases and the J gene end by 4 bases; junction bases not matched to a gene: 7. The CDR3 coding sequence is TGTGCCAGCAGCTCCTGGGACAGGGAATCCTATGGCTACACCTTC. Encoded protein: CASSSWDRESYGYTF.

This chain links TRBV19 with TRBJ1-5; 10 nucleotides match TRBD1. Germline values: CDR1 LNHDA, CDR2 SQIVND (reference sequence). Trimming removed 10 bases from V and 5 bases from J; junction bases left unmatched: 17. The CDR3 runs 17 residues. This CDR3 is CATDTDRGRTVDQPQHF. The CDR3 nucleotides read TGTGCCACGGATACAGACAGGGGGCGCACGGTCGATCAGCCCCAGCATTTT.

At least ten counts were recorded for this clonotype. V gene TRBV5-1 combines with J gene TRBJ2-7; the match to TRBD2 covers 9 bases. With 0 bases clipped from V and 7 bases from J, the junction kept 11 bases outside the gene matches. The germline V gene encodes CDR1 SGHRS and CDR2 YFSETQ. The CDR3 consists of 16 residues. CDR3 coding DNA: TGCGCCAGCAGCTTGGGTGGAATAGCGGGAGTTGGTGAGCAGTACTTC. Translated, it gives CASSLGGIAGVGEQYF.

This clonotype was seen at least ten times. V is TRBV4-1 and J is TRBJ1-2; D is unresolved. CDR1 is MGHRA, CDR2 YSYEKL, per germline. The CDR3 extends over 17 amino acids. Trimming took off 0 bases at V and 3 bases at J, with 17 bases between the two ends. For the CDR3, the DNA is TGCGCCAGCAGCCAAGATGCCAGGTCTGGGGAGTACTATGGCTACACCTTC. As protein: CASSQDARSGEYYGYTF.

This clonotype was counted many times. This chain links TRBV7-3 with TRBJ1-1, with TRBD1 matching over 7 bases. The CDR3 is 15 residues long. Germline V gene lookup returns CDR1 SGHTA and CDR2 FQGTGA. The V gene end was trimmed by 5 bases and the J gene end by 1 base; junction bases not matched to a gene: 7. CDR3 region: CASSLNRGENTEAFF. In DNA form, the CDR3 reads TGTGCCAGCAGCCTCAACAGGGGCGAGAACACTGAAGCTTTCTTT. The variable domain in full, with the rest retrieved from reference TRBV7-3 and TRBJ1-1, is GAGVSQTPSNKVTEKGKYVELRCDPISGHTALYWYRQSLGQGPEFLIYFQGTGAADDSGLPNDRFFAVRPEGSVSTLKIQRTERGDSAVYLCASSLNRGENTEAFFGQGTRLTVV.